This TCR beta chain was found in a study of technical replicates of blood from several donors. In this sample, this clone turned up once. The data were produced by immunoSEQ multiplex PCR, yet TCRdb's version contains in-frame clones alone and is incomplete. The sample yields tens of thousands of clones, just over 90% seen once. The receptor was derived from a human donor in good health. The specimen was T cells isolated from PBMCs.

The CDR3 region is CASSKGQGAIYEQYF. Written as DNA, the CDR3 is TGTGCCAGTAGTAAGGGACAGGGGGCAATCTACGAGCAGTACTTC. This rearrangement joins TRBV19 to TRBJ2-7; 12 bases fit TRBD1. CDR1 is LNHDA, CDR2 SQIVND, per germline (reference sequence). J was trimmed by 3 bases and V by 4 bases; bases with no gene match: 4. The CDR3 contains 15 residues.